This passage covers 3 T cell receptor beta chains from one sample sequenced in a study of cytomegalovirus exposure and HLA in healthy donors. The PCR was carried out with 60 Vbeta primers and 13 Jbeta primers. Sequencing was performed with immunoSEQ multiplex PCR; in TCRdb, only in-frame clones are kept and a portion is missing. This sample yields 85,000 to 100,000 clones, of which approximately 80% are seen a single time; approximately 0.8% belongs to the top ten. The specimen was PBMCs. These receptors were obtained from a woman aged 55-69 years in good health and CMV-seronegative.

The chain's CDR3 is CASSLSDRDEQYF. The CDR3 nucleotides read TGTGCCAGCTCACTATCGGACAGGGACGAGCAGTACTTC. The gene calls are TRBV18 and TRBJ2-7; TRBD1 matches at 8 bases. V dropped 4 bases and J dropped 5; count of bases not matched to a gene: 4. The CDR3 has 13 residues. The germline V gene has CDR1 KGHSH and CDR2 LQKENI. Complete variable domain (other parts from reference TRBV18 and TRBJ2-7): NAGVMQNPRHLVRRRGQEARLRCSPMKGHSHVYWYRQLPEEGLKFMVYLQKENIIDESGMPKERFSAEFPKEGPSILRIQQVVRGDSAAYFCASSLSDRDEQYFGPGTRLTVT.

V usage is TRBV28 and J usage is TRBJ2-7, with a possible D match to TRBD2 (6 bases). Trimming took 1 base from V and 0 from J, leaving 16 bases between them. The CDR3 has 17 residues. The V gene's germline CDR1 is MDHEN and CDR2 SYDVKM. DNA for the CDR3: TGTGCCAGCAGTTTATCGTCTAGCGCCATACTCTCCTACGAGCAGTACTTC. This translates into CASSLSSSAILSYEQYF.

The chain links TRBV29-1 to TRBJ1-1; TRBD1 matches 7 bases. Germline V gives CDR1 SQVTM, CDR2 ANQGSEA. The ends lost 4 bases at V and 0 bases at J; junction bases unmatched: 11. The CDR3 is 16 residues long. CDR3 amino acids: CSVGRGDRALNTEAFF. For the CDR3, the DNA is TGCAGCGTTGGTCGGGGAGACAGGGCTTTGAACACTGAAGCTTTCTTT.